These 23 T cell receptor beta chains came from one sample sequenced in a study of cytomegalovirus exposure and HLA in healthy donors. Primers: 60 Vbeta forward and 13 Jbeta reverse. Clones were sequenced by immunoSEQ multiplex PCR, and TCRdb holds only the in-frame ones, with some missing. The sample includes about 160,000 clones, about four fifths of them seen just once. The sample comprised PBMCs. Receptors originate from a woman aged 25 to 45 in good health and CMV-seropositive.

V usage is TRBV9 and J usage is TRBJ2-1, with D perhaps TRBD1 (6 bases). Germline assignment: CDR1 SGDLS and CDR2 YYNGEE. Between the trimmed V and J ends, which lost 3 bases and 10 bases, there was a span of 14 bases. The CDR3 extends over 13 amino acids. The chain's CDR3 is CASSALGGEEQFF. The DNA of the CDR3 is TGTGCCAGCAGCGCCCTAGGGGGAGAGGAGCAGTTCTTC.

The chain employs TRBV28 and TRBJ2-5; 10 bases agree with TRBD2. Trimming cost V 7 bases and J 5 bases; bases outside gene matches: 10. CDR3 length: 15 residues. Germline CDR1 and CDR2: MDHEN and SYDVKM. In DNA form, the CDR3 reads TGTGCCAGCACCACGGAGCGGGGGGGCGGGGAGACCCAGTACTTC. Translation gives CASTTERGGGETQYF.

The chain uses TRBV18 and TRBJ2-3; tentatively, D is TRBD1 (6 bases). Germline CDR1 is KGHSH and CDR2 is LQKENI. Trimming stripped 2 bases from V and 2 bases from J, with 26 bases between. The CDR3 is 20 amino acids. The CDR3 sequence is CASSPIPYTTGRGYTDTQYF. For the CDR3, the DNA is TGTGCCAGCTCACCAATCCCATATACGACAGGAAGGGGTTACACAGATACGCAGTATTTT.

This clone was counted once. The chain has TRBV4-1 and TRBJ2-2, with 11 bases aligning to TRBD1. The germline CDR1 and CDR2 sequences are MGHRA and YSYEKL. Trimming removed 0 bases from V and 1 base from J; junction bases left unmatched: 13. This CDR3 has 21 amino acids. CDR3 bases: TGCGCCAGCAGCCAAGAGCTGTCGGACAGGGGGCGCATCTTGAACACCGGGGAGCTGTTTTTT. Amino acids: CASSQELSDRGRILNTGELFF.

This sequence joins TRBV18 and TRBJ2-2, with TRBD2 matching over 9 bases. The V and J ends lost 2 bases and 0 bases, in that order; junction bases with no gene match: 4. Looked up from germline, CDR1 is KGHSH and CDR2 is LQKENI. This CDR3 spans 17 amino acids. The CDR3 DNA reads TGTGCCAGCTCACCAAGGCTAGCGGGAACGAACACCGGGGAGCTGTTTTTT. Residues: CASSPRLAGTNTGELFF. The whole variable domain, remainder taken from reference TRBV18 and TRBJ2-2, is NAGVMQNPRHLVRRRGQEARLRCSPMKGHSHVYWYRQLPEEGLKFMVYLQKENIIDESGMPKERFSAEFPKEGPSILRIQQVVRGDSAAYFCASSPRLAGTNTGELFFGEGSRLTVL.

The chain combines TRBV5-5 with TRBJ1-3, with TRBD1 matching over 12 bases. The CDR3 has 19 residues. J gave up 3 bases and V 4 bases, and 14 bases lay outside the gene matches. The germline V gene encodes CDR1 SGHKS and CDR2 YYEKEE (reference sequence). In DNA form, the CDR3 reads TGTGCCAGCAGCCACGAAACCGGGACAGGGGGCCTTGGTGGAAACACCATATATTTT. Encoded protein: CASSHETGTGGLGGNTIYF.

This clone occurred a few times. The chain links TRBV7-9 to TRBJ2-3, with a weak D call TRBD1 (6 bases). The CDR3 contains 16 residues. Trimming pared 1 base from V and 3 bases from J, leaving 14 bases between. Per the germline V gene, CDR1 is SEHNR and CDR2 is FQNEAQ (reference sequence). The CDR3 nucleotides read TGTGCCAGCAGCTTAGTCATAGGGGGAGCGACAGATACGCAGTATTTT. It codes for CASSLVIGGATDTQYF.

The chain has TRBV30 and TRBJ1-5; D is possibly TRBD1 (5 bases). Germline assignment: CDR1 GTSNPN and CDR2 SVGIG (reference sequence). This CDR3 region has 13 residues. V lost 5 bases and J 3 bases, leaving 11 bases between the germline ends. The CDR3 DNA reads TGTGCCTGGGCTACAGGACCCAATCAGCCCCAGCATTTT. Amino acid sequence: CAWATGPNQPQHF.

Comments on this clone: One end of the junction does not line up with germline, which may come from a read error. The CDR3 nucleotides read TGTTCCAGCAGCCCCTTGACGACAGGGCCGGGGCTCTATGGCTACACCTTC. As protein: CSSSPLTTGPGLYGYTF. V is TRBV7-9 and J is TRBJ1-2; 7 bases align to TRBD1. This CDR3 has 17 amino acids. Germline values: CDR1 SEHNR, CDR2 FQNEAQ (reference sequence).

The chain uses TRBV6-6 and TRBJ1-4; possible D gene TRBD1, 5 bases. Germline V gene lookup returns CDR1 MNHNY and CDR2 SVGAGI (reference sequence). This CDR3 has 12 amino acids. V gave up 8 bases and J gave up 6 bases, with 10 bases separating them. The CDR3 region is CASGGRDEKLFF. The CDR3 bases are TGTGCCAGCGGGGGGAGAGATGAAAAACTGTTTTTT.

This rearrangement joins TRBV9 to TRBJ2-3, with 8 bases fitting TRBD1. The CDR3 is made up of 15 amino acids. The germline CDR1 and CDR2 sequences are SGDLS and YYNGEE. Unmatched junction bases numbered 8, after V lost 0 bases and J lost 8 bases. In nucleotides, the CDR3 is TGTGCCAGCAGCGTAGGGGGGACAGGCCTGGGTACGCAGTATTTT. This translates into CASSVGGTGLGTQYF.

This rearrangement joins TRBV6-5 to TRBJ1-2; D may be TRBD1 (6 bases). Trimming shortened V by 6 bases and J by 4 bases, and 18 bases separated the two germline ends. Germline CDR1 and CDR2: MNHEY and SVGAGI. The CDR3 is made up of 15 amino acids. The CDR3 spells CASRRWGGVGYGYTF. DNA for the CDR3: TGTGCCAGCAGACGCTGGGGGGGCGTCGGCTATGGCTACACCTTC.

The V gene is TRBV28, the J gene TRBJ1-1, with D maybe TRBD1 (5 bases). The CDR3 spans 12 residues. The germline V gene encodes CDR1 MDHEN and CDR2 SYDVKM. V was shortened by 2 bases and J by 9 bases, with 10 bases between the two germline ends. The CDR3 reads CASSLRGYQAFF. CDR3 in DNA: TGTGCCAGCAGTTTACGGGGGTATCAAGCTTTCTTT.

This clone appeared a few times. The J gene is TRBJ1-5, the V gene TRBV4-3; tentatively, D is TRBD1 (6 bases). Trimming cost V 0 bases and J 2 bases, with 11 bases left between them. Germline CDR1 is LGHNA and CDR2 is YSLEER. The CDR3 sequence is 16 residues long. The CDR3 region has the DNA TGCGCCAGCAGCCAAGAAGTTGGGGGCGGCAATCAGCCCCAGCATTTT. Its translation is CASSQEVGGGNQPQHF.

The rearrangement uses TRBV2 and TRBJ2-2, with a weak D call TRBD1 (5 bases). There are 14 residues in the CDR3. V shed 7 bases and J shed 0 bases, with 9 bases lying between them. The germline CDR1 and CDR2 sequences are SNHLY and FYNNEI. CDR3 in amino acids: CASKDISNTGELFF. CDR3 sequence (DNA): TGTGCCAGCAAGGACATATCGAACACCGGGGAGCTGTTTTTT.

The sample holds one count of this clone. CDR3 in amino acids: CASSVAKSNYGYTF. The CDR3 bases are TGTGCCAGCAGCGTAGCTAAGTCCAACTATGGCTACACCTTC. The gene calls are TRBV9 and TRBJ1-2; D remains ambiguous. CDR3 length: 14 amino acids. CDR1 is SGDLS, CDR2 YYNGEE, per germline. The ends were cut back, 0 bases at V and 2 bases at J, with 8 bases in the middle.

The chain recombines TRBV5-4 with TRBJ2-7; tentatively, D is TRBD2 (6 bases). Germline V gene lookup returns CDR1 SGHNT and CDR2 YYREEE (reference sequence). The CDR3 has 14 amino acids. V lost 4 bases, J lost 7 bases, and 18 bases lay in between. CDR3 amino acids: CASSARGGSGEQYF. CDR3 DNA: TGTGCCAGCAGCGCCCGTGGGGGGTCGGGAGAGCAGTACTTC. The full variable domain, in which reference TRBV5-4 and TRBJ2-7 provide the parts outside the CDR3, is ETGVTQSPTHLIKTRGQQVTLRCSSQSGHNTVSWYQQALGQGPQFIFQYYREEENGRGNFPPRFSGLQFPNYSSELNVNALELDDSALYLCASSARGGSGEQYFGPGTRLTVT.

The chain carries TRBV30 and TRBJ2-7, with 9 bases fitting TRBD1. This CDR3 has 13 amino acids. Germline CDR1 GTSNPN, CDR2 SVGIG (reference sequence). With V trimmed by 5 bases and J by 4 bases, 6 bases remained unmatched. The CDR3 bases are TGTGCCTGGGGGACAGGGTATTCGTACGAGCAGTACTTC. Translated: CAWGTGYSYEQYF. The full variable domain, with the rest looked up from reference TRBV30 and TRBJ2-7, is SQTIHQWPATLVQPVGSPLSLECTVEGTSNPNLYWYRQAAGRGLQLLFYSVGIGQISSEVPQNLSASRPQDRQFILSSKKLLLSDSGFYLCAWGTGYSYEQYFGPGTRLTVT.

The chain is built from TRBV7-8 and TRBJ2-7; 10 bases fit TRBD2. CDR1 and CDR2 (germline): SGHVS, FQNEAQ. Trimming took 5 bases from V and 2 from J; bases not matched to a gene: 0. This CDR3 has 13 amino acids. For the CDR3, the DNA is TGTGCCAGCAGCGGACTAGCGGCCTACGAGCAGTACTTC. Translating gives CASSGLAAYEQYF.

The V and J genes are TRBV5-4 and TRBJ2-7; a weak D match, TRBD1 (6 bases). V shed 1 base and J shed 3 bases, with 17 bases lying between them. The length of the CDR3 is 16 residues. Germline CDR1 is SGHNT and CDR2 is YYREEE (reference sequence). In DNA, the CDR3 is TGTGCCAGCAGCTTGAGTGCCGCAGGGGTTGGCTACGAGCAGTACTTC. Protein sequence: CASSLSAAGVGYEQYF.

This rearrangement joins TRBV11-2 to TRBJ1-1; 10 nucleotides line up with TRBD1. The CDR3 runs to 15 residues. V was clipped by 5 bases and J by 4 bases; unmatched bases: 7. Per the germline V gene, CDR1 is SGHAT and CDR2 is FQNNGV. Written as DNA, the CDR3 is TGTGCCAGCAGCCTTGGACAGGGGGGAGGCACTGAAGCTTTCTTT. It yields the protein CASSLGQGGGTEAFF.

The chain combines TRBV27 with TRBJ2-5; D is perhaps TRBD2 (6 bases). The V gene's germline CDR1 is MNHEY and CDR2 SMNVEV (reference sequence). V was trimmed by 4 bases and J by 2 bases, leaving 20 bases between them. The CDR3 consists of 17 residues. The CDR3 sequence: CASSSQYPPAGQETQYF. In DNA, the CDR3 is TGTGCCAGCAGTTCCCAATATCCCCCAGCGGGTCAAGAGACCCAGTACTTC.

This clone was counted a single time. V usage is TRBV7-3 and J usage is TRBJ1-1; 7 bases are a match to TRBD1. In germline, CDR1 is SGHTA, CDR2 FQGTGA. The J segment lost 5 bases and the V segment lost 1 base, leaving 4 bases of the junction unmatched. The CDR3 is 14 residues long. CDR3 nucleotides: TGTGCCAGCAGCTTAAGAGGGGGCTTGACTGAAGCTTTCTTT. Protein product: CASSLRGGLTEAFF.